This T cell receptor beta chain came from a study of molecular identifiers for immune sequencing clone quantification. Comment on this clonotype: Its antigen is currently unknown. This may arise from a read error, as a much more abundant clone is one base away.

The CDR3 is 13 amino acids. The V end was cut by 6 bases, the J end by 2 bases, with 8 bases between. Germline CDR1 DFQATT, CDR2 SNEGSKA (reference sequence). Study observations and caveats: Amid roughly 1 million naive cells, spiked Jurkat TCR RNA from one cell was reportedly still detectable. Barcode-sharing identical TCR molecules could underestimate highly expanded clone sizes.

TCRdb redid the calling of the PCR reads with MiXCR, one entry per CDR3 protein. This table has about 510,000 distinct CDR3 sequences, around 21% appearing once. The gene calls are TRBV20-1 and TRBJ2-6; D gene ambiguous. This clonotype originated in a human donor in good health. Some libraries in this study had Jurkat cell RNA spiked in. Sequenced input: naive CD8+ T cells from blood, with Jurkat cell RNA spiked in. Indicated subset: FACS-sorted CD8+CD4-CCR7+CD45RA+ naive T cells. The CDR3 protein is CSARSPGANVLTF. The CDR3 DNA is TGCAGTGCCCGCAGCCCTGGGGCCAACGTCCTGACTTTC.